A selection of T cell receptor beta chains follows, all from one sample in a study of metastatic and nonmetastatic thyroid tumors. TCRdb reprocessed the PCR reads via MiXCR. The sample holds about 27,000 clones, over 12% seen once. What was sequenced was blood. Source of these receptors: a male donor with papillary thyroid cancer or a benign thyroid nodule (not recorded which). Some clones in this sample may be carry-over from other donors' samples. Both conserved end residues are part of each CDR3. D genes are given only for firm matches. Some rows have no size entry. The others give once, few or many, or a class for an expanded clone.

length	D	J	V	size	CDR3	DNA
15	NA	TRBJ1-2	TRBV9	many	CASSPSVVSGYGYTF	TGTGCCAGCAGCCCCTCGGTGGTTTCTGGCTATGGCTACACCTTC
14	NA	TRBJ1-1	TRBV3-1	many	CASSMLESNTEAFF	TGTGCCAGCAGTATGTTGGAATCAAACACTGAAGCTTTCTTT
13	NA	TRBJ2-1	TRBV6-1	many	CASSPGPNNEQFF	TGTGCCAGCAGTCCCGGGCCGAACAATGAGCAGTTCTTC
13	NA	TRBJ2-1	TRBV6-1	few	CASLSFSYNEQFF	TGTGCCAGCCTAAGCTTTTCCTACAATGAGCAGTTCTTC
15	TRBD1	TRBJ1-2	TRBV12-3/TRBV12-4	few	CASSSAGGLVYGYTF	TGTGCCAGCAGTTCGGCAGGGGGACTAGTCTATGGCTACACCTTC
17	TRBD1	TRBJ2-3	TRBV5-1	many	CASARLLTGGSTDTQYF	TGCGCCAGCGCGCGCCTTCTGACAGGGGGGAGCACAGATACGCAGTATTTT
17	NA	TRBJ2-6	TRBV11-2	NA	CASSLDRGRTGSNVLTF	TGTGCCAGCAGCTTAGACAGGGGGAGGACTGGGTCCAACGTTCTGACTTTC
17	TRBD2	TRBJ2-7	TRBV6-4	NA	CASWGGRGTSGGYEQYF	TGTGCCAGCTGGGGTGGTAGGGGGACTAGCGGAGGGTACGAGCAGTACTTC
13	NA	TRBJ2-7	TRBV30	NA	CAWFPGQSMEQHF	TGTGCCTGGTTCCCTGGACAGTCTATGGAGCAGCACTTC
14	NA	TRBJ2-5	TRBV19	many	CASSIARTQETQYF	TGTGCCAGTAGTATCGCCCGGACCCAAGAGACCCAGTACTTC
14	NA	TRBJ1-6	TRBV20-1	NA	CSARTDSALGPLHF	TGCAGTGCTAGAACCGACAGCGCCTTGGGCCCCCTCCACTTT
13	TRBD1	TRBJ1-2	TRBV19	few	CATQTGANYGYTF	TGTGCCACCCAGACAGGGGCGAACTATGGCTACACCTTC
15	NA	TRBJ1-4	TRBV15	many	CATSRPSSGRRKLFF	TGTGCCACCAGCAGACCTTCTTCGGGACGGAGGAAACTGTTTTTT
13	TRBD1	TRBJ1-1	TRBV6-1	NA	CATDRDRNTEAFF	TGTGCCACCGACCGGGACAGGAACACTGAAGCTTTCTTT
14	NA	TRBJ2-5	TRBV7-6	many	CASSLDLGGPTQYF	TGTGCCAGCAGCTTAGATCTAGGGGGTCCTACCCAGTACTTC
14	NA	TRBJ1-2	TRBV6-1	few	CASRPIDGHYGYTF	TGTGCCAGCAGACCCATCGACGGGCACTATGGCTACACCTTC
16	TRBD2	TRBJ2-5	TRBV9	many	CASSPPGLAGEETQYF	TGTGCCAGCAGCCCCCCGGGACTAGCGGGGGAAGAGACCCAGTACTTC
17	TRBD1	TRBJ1-2	TRBV28	few	CASSLDPLQGYRDGYTF	TGTGCCAGCAGTTTGGACCCCCTACAGGGGTACCGTGATGGCTACACCTTC